This TCR beta chain was retrieved from a study of shared clonotypes between healthy human individuals. Study-level points and caveats: Limitation of the genetic and exposure-history diversity represented came from the few donors. Non-shared clonotypes had lower generation probabilities than clonotypes shared by all four sorted-subset donors.

Losses at the gene ends were 1 base for V and 6 bases for J; bases not matched to a gene: 11. There are 16 residues in the CDR3. Germline loops: CDR1 SGHDT, CDR2 YYEEEE. Turning to this clone: What it binds is not known.

On sorted subsets, replicate PCRs used 200 ng DNA, or 30,000 or so T cell genomes. The protocol was immunoSEQ multiplex PCR, while the TCRdb copy is restricted to in-frame clones and leaves out a portion. Among 1.5 million to 2.5 million clones listed, approximately 94% were seen once. CD45RO negativity and positive selection for CCR7 defined naive CD8 cells, a population that excluded terminally differentiated effector memory CD45RA+ cells. Every contributor of samples was a Caucasian grown-up residing in Nashville, Tennessee. The chain joins TRBV5-6 to TRBJ2-7; 9 bases fit TRBD1. Sequenced input: naive CD8+ T cells sorted from blood. This receptor was identified in a man aged 18 to 29 in good health. CDR3 nucleotides: TGTGCCAGCAGCTTGTATTCCGGGACAGGGTTCTCCGAGCAGTACTTC. This encodes CASSLYSGTGFSEQYF.